At least ten counts were recorded for the clone carrying this T cell receptor beta chain. The entry originates in a study of T cell repertoires in cytomegalovirus infection. Per germline, CDR1 LGHNA and CDR2 YNFKEQ. This CDR3 is built from 15 residues. Trimming shortened V by 5 bases and J by 4 bases, and 12 bases separated the two germline ends. TCRdb fed the reads into MiXCR, producing one record per CDR3 protein. The repertoire holds almost 500,000 distinct CDR3 sequences, with approximately 10% as singletons. This chain joins TRBV4-2 and TRBJ1-6, with D hard to call. The sequence came from a human donor in good health (CMV status not recorded). Some clones in this sample may be carry-over from other donors' samples. The specimen was PBMCs. The CDR3 here is CASSGSSQYNSPLHF. For the CDR3, the DNA is TGTGCCAGCAGCGGGTCCAGCCAATATAATTCACCCCTCCACTTT.